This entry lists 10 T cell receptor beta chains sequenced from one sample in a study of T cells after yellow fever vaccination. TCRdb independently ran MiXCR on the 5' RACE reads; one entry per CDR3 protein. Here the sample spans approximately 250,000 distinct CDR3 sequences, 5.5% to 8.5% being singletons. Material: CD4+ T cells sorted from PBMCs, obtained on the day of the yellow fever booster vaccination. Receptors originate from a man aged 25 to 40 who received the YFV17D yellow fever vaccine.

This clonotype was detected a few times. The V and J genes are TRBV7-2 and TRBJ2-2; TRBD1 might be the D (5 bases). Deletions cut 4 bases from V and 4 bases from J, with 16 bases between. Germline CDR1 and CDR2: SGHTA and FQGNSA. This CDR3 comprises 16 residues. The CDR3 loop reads CASSSLAGRATGELFF. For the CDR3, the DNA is TGTGCCAGCAGCTCCCTTGCAGGCAGGGCCACCGGGGAGCTGTTTTTT.

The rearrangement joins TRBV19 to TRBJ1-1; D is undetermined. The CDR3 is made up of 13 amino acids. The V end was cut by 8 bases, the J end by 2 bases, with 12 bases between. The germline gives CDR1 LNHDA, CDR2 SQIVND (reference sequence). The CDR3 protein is CASARWGNTEAFF. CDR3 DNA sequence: TGTGCCAGTGCTCGTTGGGGTAACACTGAAGCTTTCTTT.

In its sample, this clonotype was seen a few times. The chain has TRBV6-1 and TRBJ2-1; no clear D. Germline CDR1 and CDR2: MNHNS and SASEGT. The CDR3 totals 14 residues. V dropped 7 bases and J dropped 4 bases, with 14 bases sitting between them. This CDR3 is CASTPLAEYNEQFF. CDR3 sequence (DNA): TGTGCCAGCACTCCCCTGGCGGAATACAATGAGCAGTTCTTC.

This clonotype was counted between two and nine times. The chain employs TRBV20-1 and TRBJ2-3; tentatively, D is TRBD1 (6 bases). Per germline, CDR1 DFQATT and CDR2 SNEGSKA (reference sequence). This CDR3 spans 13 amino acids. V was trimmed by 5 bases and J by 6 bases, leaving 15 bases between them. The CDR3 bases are TGCAGTGCTTCCCCAGGGGAAACGGATACGCAGTATTTT. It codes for CSASPGETDTQYF.

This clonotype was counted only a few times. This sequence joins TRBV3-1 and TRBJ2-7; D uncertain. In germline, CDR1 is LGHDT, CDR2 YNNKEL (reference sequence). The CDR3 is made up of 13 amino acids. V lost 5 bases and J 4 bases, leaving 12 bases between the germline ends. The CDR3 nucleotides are TGTGCCAGCAGCTATGGATCAATTTACGAGCAGTACTTC. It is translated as CASSYGSIYEQYF.

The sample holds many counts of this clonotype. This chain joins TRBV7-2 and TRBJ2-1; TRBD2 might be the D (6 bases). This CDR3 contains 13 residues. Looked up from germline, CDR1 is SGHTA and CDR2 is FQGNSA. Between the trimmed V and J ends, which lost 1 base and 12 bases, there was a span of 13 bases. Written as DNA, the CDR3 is TGTGCCAGCAGCTTAGACCCTAGCGTCGGGCAGTTCTTC. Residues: CASSLDPSVGQFF.

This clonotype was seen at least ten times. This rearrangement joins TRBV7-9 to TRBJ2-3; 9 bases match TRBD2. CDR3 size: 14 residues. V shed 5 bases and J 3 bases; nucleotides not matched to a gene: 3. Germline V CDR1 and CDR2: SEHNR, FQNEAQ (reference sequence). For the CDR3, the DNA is TGTGCCAGCAGCGGGAGCGGGAGGACAGATACGCAGTATTTT. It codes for CASSGSGRTDTQYF.

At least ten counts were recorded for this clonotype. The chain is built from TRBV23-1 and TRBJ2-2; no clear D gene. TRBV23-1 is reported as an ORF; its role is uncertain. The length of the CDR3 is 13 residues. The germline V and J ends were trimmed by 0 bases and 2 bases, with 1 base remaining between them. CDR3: CASSQSNTGELFF. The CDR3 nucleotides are TGCGCCAGCAGTCAATCTAACACCGGGGAGCTGTTTTTT.

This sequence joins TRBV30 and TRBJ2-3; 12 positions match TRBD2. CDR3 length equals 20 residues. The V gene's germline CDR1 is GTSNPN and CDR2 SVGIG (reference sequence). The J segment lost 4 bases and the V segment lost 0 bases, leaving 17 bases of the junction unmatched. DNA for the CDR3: TGTGCCTGGAGTGTACGTAGGACTAGCGGGATAGGGGGACGGGCAGATACGCAGTATTTT. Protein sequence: CAWSVRRTSGIGGRADTQYF.

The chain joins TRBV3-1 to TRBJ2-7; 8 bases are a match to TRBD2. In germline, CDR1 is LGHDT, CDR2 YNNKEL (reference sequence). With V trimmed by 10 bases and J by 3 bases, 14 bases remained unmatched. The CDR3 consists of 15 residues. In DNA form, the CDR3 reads TGTGCCACCGGGGCGGGAGGTGGACGGGTCTACGAGCAGTACTTC. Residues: CATGAGGGRVYEQYF.